This T cell receptor beta chain stems from a study of Ad26.COV2.S vaccination and SARS-CoV-2 variants. Study-wide context: Once or twice, 56 days apart, Ad26.COV2.S was delivered intramuscularly.

General study findings and limits: People who got the vaccine had more spike-specific TCR breadth than people who got placebo.

The treatment is: 15 to 20 received Ad26.COV2.S at low or high dose, single or two shots; 5 received placebo; per-sample allocation not given. Specimens were obtained on day 63 following the first vaccine or placebo injection. A remark on this clone: Its cognate antigen is unknown.

The repertoire was sequenced with immunoSEQ multiplex PCR; TCRdb's copy has only in-frame clones and lacks some. The sample holds about 330,000 clones, approximately 87% seen once. This TCR derives from a person aged 18 to 65 who received the Ad26.COV2.S COVID-19 vaccine or a placebo. The source material was peripheral blood, sampled in a trial of Ad26.COV2.S vaccine versus placebo.

CDR3 nucleotide sequence: TGTGCCACTCCTCTCCACCAGCGGGGGTTCTTC. Its protein product is CATPLHQRGFF. The chain is built from TRBV19 and TRBJ2-1; 7 bases agree with TRBD2. The CDR3 runs to 11 residues. V shed 10 bases, J shed 15 bases, and the junction held 12 bases outside the gene matches. The germline V gene encodes CDR1 LNHDA and CDR2 SQIVND (reference sequence).